The rows below give T cell receptor beta chains drawn from one sample of a study of T-cell reconstitution after alpha-beta-depleted transplantation in children. TCRdb reprocessed the PCR reads via MiXCR and lists one record per CDR3 protein. The repertoire consists of 170,000 or so distinct CDR3 sequences, with 6% to 7% occurring once and the leading ten covering around 3%. Material: PBMCs from the stem cell graft donor, obtained from the stem cell graft. All receptors derive from a human donor who donated a stem cell graft to a child with Wiskott-Aldrich syndrome. CDR3s include the opening cysteine and the closing phenylalanine or tryptophan. D genes are given only for firm matches. Some rows mark clone size as missing; the rest say once, few, many or name a class of expanded clone.

abundance: many; d_gene: TRBD1; j_gene: TRBJ2-2; v_gene: TRBV29-1; CDR3nt: TGCAGCGTTCGACAGGGGGTAGCCGGGGAGCTGTTTTTT; CDR3aa: CSVRQGVAGELFF
abundance: many; d_gene: NA; j_gene: TRBJ2-1; v_gene: TRBV25-1; CDR3nt: TGTGCCAGCGGCATAGGAGAGGGGAATGAGCAGTTCTTC; CDR3aa: CASGIGEGNEQFF
abundance: NA; d_gene: TRBD1; j_gene: TRBJ1-2; v_gene: TRBV7-2; CDR3nt: TGTGCCAGCAGAGGACAGGGGGCTCTTCCCAGCTATGGCTACACCTTC; CDR3aa: CASRGQGALPSYGYTF
abundance: many; d_gene: NA; j_gene: TRBJ2-1; v_gene: TRBV6-1; CDR3nt: TGTGCCAGCAGTGAAGTAAGGAGGGTTGGAAATGAGCAGTTCTTC; CDR3aa: CASSEVRRVGNEQFF
abundance: NA; d_gene: NA; j_gene: TRBJ1-1; v_gene: TRBV5-1; CDR3nt: TGCGCCAGCATCCTGGGGCCGGGGAACACTGAAGCTTTCTTT; CDR3aa: CASILGPGNTEAFF
abundance: many; d_gene: TRBD1; j_gene: TRBJ1-2; v_gene: TRBV20-1; CDR3nt: TGCAGTGCTGGACGTACAGGGGGCGAAAACTATGGCTACACCTTC; CDR3aa: CSAGRTGGENYGYTF
abundance: many; d_gene: TRBD1; j_gene: TRBJ2-1; v_gene: TRBV29-1; CDR3nt: TGCAGCGGGGACAGGAGTGGTTATGAGCAGTTCTTC; CDR3aa: CSGDRSGYEQFF
abundance: many; d_gene: NA; j_gene: TRBJ1-5; v_gene: TRBV12-3/TRBV12-4; CDR3nt: TGTGCCAGCAGTGTGGAAGGGCCCCAGCATTTT; CDR3aa: CASSVEGPQHF
abundance: many; d_gene: NA; j_gene: TRBJ1-1; v_gene: TRBV28; CDR3nt: TGTGCCAGCAGTGTAGGGACCGAGGTATATGGAGCTTTCTTT; CDR3aa: CASSVGTEVYGAFF
abundance: few; d_gene: NA; j_gene: TRBJ1-1; v_gene: TRBV30; CDR3nt: TGTGCCAGGAGTGTGGTCACCCCCACTGAAGCTTTCTTT; CDR3aa: CARSVVTPTEAFF
abundance: many; d_gene: NA; j_gene: TRBJ1-4; v_gene: TRBV4-3; CDR3nt: TGCGCCAGCAGCCAAGGGGGTACAGGTAAAGGAACTGAAAAACTGTTTTTT; CDR3aa: CASSQGGTGKGTEKLFF
abundance: many; d_gene: NA; j_gene: TRBJ1-2; v_gene: TRBV29-1; CDR3nt: TGCAGCGTCGAAGGCAGGGGAGCAAACTATGGCTACACCTTC; CDR3aa: CSVEGRGANYGYTF
abundance: few; d_gene: NA; j_gene: TRBJ1-4; v_gene: TRBV21-1; CDR3nt: TGTGCCAGCAGCAAAGTGACAGGTCTTAATGAAAAACTGTTTTTT; CDR3aa: CASSKVTGLNEKLFF
abundance: few; d_gene: NA; j_gene: TRBJ1-1; v_gene: TRBV29-1; CDR3nt: TGCAGCGCCGAATGGGGGAACACTGAAGCTTTCTTT; CDR3aa: CSAEWGNTEAFF
abundance: few; d_gene: TRBD1; j_gene: TRBJ1-5; v_gene: TRBV19; CDR3nt: TGTGCCAGTAGTTCCCGGGACAGCTTTGGGCCCCAGCATTTT; CDR3aa: CASSSRDSFGPQHF
abundance: many; d_gene: NA; j_gene: TRBJ2-5; v_gene: TRBV7-9; CDR3nt: TGTGCCAGCAGCTTAGTTATCCAAGAGACCCAGTACTTC; CDR3aa: CASSLVIQETQYF
abundance: many; d_gene: NA; j_gene: TRBJ2-1; v_gene: TRBV15; CDR3nt: TGTGCCACCAGCGAAGAGGGGAATGAGCAGTTCTTC; CDR3aa: CATSEEGNEQFF
abundance: few; d_gene: NA; j_gene: TRBJ2-7; v_gene: TRBV6-1; CDR3nt: TGTGCCAGCAGCTTTACATCGTCCAGGGACGAGCAGTACTTC; CDR3aa: CASSFTSSRDEQYF
abundance: NA; d_gene: NA; j_gene: TRBJ2-7; v_gene: TRBV7-9; CDR3nt: TGTGCCACCAGCCGGGACAAGTCCTACGAGCAGTACTTC; CDR3aa: CATSRDKSYEQYF
abundance: many; d_gene: NA; j_gene: TRBJ2-7; v_gene: TRBV5-1; CDR3nt: TGCGCCAGCAGCTTGACTCAGGGACCGACCTACGAGCAGTACTTC; CDR3aa: CASSLTQGPTYEQYF
abundance: NA; d_gene: NA; j_gene: TRBJ2-6; v_gene: TRBV4-1; CDR3nt: TGCGCCAGCAGCCGTAGGGGTTCTGGGGCCAACGTCCTGACTTTC; CDR3aa: CASSRRGSGANVLTF
abundance: few; d_gene: NA; j_gene: TRBJ1-4; v_gene: TRBV5-1; CDR3nt: TGCGCCAGCAGCTTACAGCCAACTAATGAAAAACTGTTTTTT; CDR3aa: CASSLQPTNEKLFF
abundance: few; d_gene: NA; j_gene: TRBJ2-1; v_gene: TRBV7-6; CDR3nt: TGTGCCAGCAGCTTACTTGGCGGGAACAATGAGCAGTTCTTC; CDR3aa: CASSLLGGNNEQFF
abundance: many; d_gene: TRBD2; j_gene: TRBJ2-1; v_gene: TRBV7-9; CDR3nt: TGTGCCAGCAGACAGACTAGCTCCTGGCAGGACGAGCAGTTCTTC; CDR3aa: CASRQTSSWQDEQFF
abundance: few; d_gene: TRBD2; j_gene: TRBJ2-1; v_gene: TRBV7-6; CDR3nt: TGTGCCAGCAGCCCGGTAGCGGGGGGTTACAATGAGCAGTTCTTC; CDR3aa: CASSPVAGGYNEQFF
abundance: NA; d_gene: NA; j_gene: TRBJ2-5; v_gene: TRBV3-1; CDR3nt: TGTGCCAGCAGCCAAAATACCGAGACCCAGTACTTC; CDR3aa: CASSQNTETQYF
abundance: many; d_gene: NA; j_gene: TRBJ2-7; v_gene: TRBV12-3/TRBV12-4; CDR3nt: TGTGCCAGCAGTTTATTTTGGACAGGGAGGGACGAGCAGTACTTC; CDR3aa: CASSLFWTGRDEQYF
abundance: many; d_gene: NA; j_gene: TRBJ1-1; v_gene: TRBV20-1; CDR3nt: TGCAGTGCTAGCTTCCCTTTGAACACTGAAGCTTTCTTT; CDR3aa: CSASFPLNTEAFF
abundance: few; d_gene: NA; j_gene: TRBJ2-5; v_gene: TRBV5-1; CDR3nt: TGCGCCAGCAGCTTGAGAGGGGTCTACCAAGAGACCCAGTACTTC; CDR3aa: CASSLRGVYQETQYF
abundance: many; d_gene: TRBD2; j_gene: TRBJ2-1; v_gene: TRBV29-1; CDR3nt: TGCAGCGTCAGATCATATGGGACTAGTAATATTAATGAGCAGTTCTTC; CDR3aa: CSVRSYGTSNINEQFF
abundance: few; d_gene: NA; j_gene: TRBJ2-1; v_gene: TRBV6-2/TRBV6-3; CDR3nt: TGTGCCAGCAGTTACCCGGACAGTTACAATGAGCAGTTCTTC; CDR3aa: CASSYPDSYNEQFF
abundance: few; d_gene: NA; j_gene: TRBJ1-2; v_gene: TRBV5-1; CDR3nt: TGCGCCAGCAGCTCGACGCCCGAGTATGGCTACACCTTC; CDR3aa: CASSSTPEYGYTF
abundance: many; d_gene: NA; j_gene: TRBJ2-7; v_gene: TRBV12-3/TRBV12-4; CDR3nt: TGTGCCAGCAACGGAGGGGCTTCATACGAGCAGTACTTC; CDR3aa: CASNGGASYEQYF
abundance: many; d_gene: NA; j_gene: TRBJ2-7; v_gene: TRBV2; CDR3nt: TGTGCCAGCACCCTCACAGGCGTCTACGAGCAGTACTTC; CDR3aa: CASTLTGVYEQYF
abundance: NA; d_gene: NA; j_gene: TRBJ2-5; v_gene: TRBV7-9; CDR3nt: TGTGCCAGCAGATCAGACCCCCTCGGGTACCAAGAGACCCAGTACTTC; CDR3aa: CASRSDPLGYQETQYF
abundance: few; d_gene: NA; j_gene: TRBJ1-3; v_gene: TRBV4-1; CDR3nt: TGCGCCAGCAGCCATGGCGGAAACACCATATATTTT; CDR3aa: CASSHGGNTIYF
abundance: few; d_gene: TRBD1; j_gene: TRBJ1-1; v_gene: TRBV12-3/TRBV12-4; CDR3nt: TGTGCCAGCAGTTTATCTGGAAAACAGGGGCTCGAAGCTTTCTTT; CDR3aa: CASSLSGKQGLEAFF
abundance: many; d_gene: NA; j_gene: TRBJ1-6; v_gene: TRBV12-3/TRBV12-4; CDR3nt: TGTGCCAGCAGTTTAGGGACCTCTAATTCACCCCTCCACTTT; CDR3aa: CASSLGTSNSPLHF
abundance: few; d_gene: TRBD1; j_gene: TRBJ1-2; v_gene: TRBV11-2; CDR3nt: TGTGCCAGCAGCTCTCGGACAGGGCAATCGAACTATGGCTACACCTTC; CDR3aa: CASSSRTGQSNYGYTF
abundance: many; d_gene: NA; j_gene: TRBJ2-6; v_gene: TRBV7-9; CDR3nt: TGTGCCAGCAGCTACAGCGCACTAGGGGCCAACGTCCTGACTTTC; CDR3aa: CASSYSALGANVLTF
abundance: many; d_gene: NA; j_gene: TRBJ1-5; v_gene: TRBV5-6; CDR3nt: TGTGCCAGCAGCTTGAACTCCAGGGGAAATTATCAGCCCCAGCATTTT; CDR3aa: CASSLNSRGNYQPQHF
abundance: many; d_gene: NA; j_gene: TRBJ2-7; v_gene: TRBV7-9; CDR3nt: TGTGCCAGCAGCGTCTACAGTCAAACCTCCTACGAGCAGTACTTC; CDR3aa: CASSVYSQTSYEQYF
abundance: many; d_gene: NA; j_gene: TRBJ1-1; v_gene: TRBV5-1; CDR3nt: TGCGCCAGCAGCTATCAGGAAACCACTGAAGCTTTCTTT; CDR3aa: CASSYQETTEAFF
abundance: many; d_gene: NA; j_gene: TRBJ2-3; v_gene: TRBV18; CDR3nt: TGTGCCAGCTCACCCACGGGTGTTGCAGATACGCAGTATTTT; CDR3aa: CASSPTGVADTQYF
abundance: many; d_gene: NA; j_gene: TRBJ2-3; v_gene: TRBV25-1; CDR3nt: TGTGCCAGCAGTGGGATGACAGGCCCTAGCACAGATACGCAGTATTTT; CDR3aa: CASSGMTGPSTDTQYF
abundance: many; d_gene: NA; j_gene: TRBJ1-2; v_gene: TRBV20-1; CDR3nt: TGCAGTGCTAGAGATTCCAGAGGTGGTGGCTACACCTTC; CDR3aa: CSARDSRGGGYTF
abundance: many; d_gene: NA; j_gene: TRBJ2-7; v_gene: TRBV7-9; CDR3nt: TGTGCCAGCAGTTTTCGGGATGGGCAGTACTTC; CDR3aa: CASSFRDGQYF
abundance: many; d_gene: NA; j_gene: TRBJ1-5; v_gene: TRBV20-1; CDR3nt: TGCAGTGCTAGTGTCGGCGGTAGCAATCAGCCCCAGCAGTTT; CDR3aa: CSASVGGSNQPQQF
abundance: few; d_gene: NA; j_gene: TRBJ2-7; v_gene: TRBV5-6; CDR3nt: TGTGCCAGCAGCTTGGGGCCAAGGTTTCTCTCCTACGAGCAGTACTTC; CDR3aa: CASSLGPRFLSYEQYF
abundance: many; d_gene: NA; j_gene: TRBJ2-1; v_gene: TRBV12-3/TRBV12-4; CDR3nt: TGTGCCAGCAGTTTTGAGGGTCAATCCTACAATGAGCAGTTCTTC; CDR3aa: CASSFEGQSYNEQFF
abundance: many; d_gene: NA; j_gene: TRBJ2-7; v_gene: TRBV5-1; CDR3nt: TGCGCCAGCAGCTTGTTCTCTCCCCAAGGCGGCGAGCAGTACTTC; CDR3aa: CASSLFSPQGGEQYF
abundance: many; d_gene: TRBD1; j_gene: TRBJ1-1; v_gene: TRBV28; CDR3nt: TGTGCCACCGGACAGGCCTACACTGAAGCTTTCTTT; CDR3aa: CATGQAYTEAFF
abundance: many; d_gene: TRBD2; j_gene: TRBJ2-1; v_gene: TRBV20-1; CDR3nt: TGCAGTGCTAGTAGTATGGATGCCGGGACTAGCGAACCCTACAATGAGCAGTTCTTC; CDR3aa: CSASSMDAGTSEPYNEQFF
abundance: many; d_gene: NA; j_gene: TRBJ1-2; v_gene: TRBV12-3/TRBV12-4; CDR3nt: TGTGCCAGCAGTTTAGGGGGGGGGTCTTACTATGGCTACACCTTC; CDR3aa: CASSLGGGSYYGYTF
abundance: many; d_gene: NA; j_gene: TRBJ2-7; v_gene: TRBV7-9; CDR3nt: TGTGCCAGCAGCTTTGTATACGGATTGAAGACTAGTACCTACGAGCAGTACTTC; CDR3aa: CASSFVYGLKTSTYEQYF